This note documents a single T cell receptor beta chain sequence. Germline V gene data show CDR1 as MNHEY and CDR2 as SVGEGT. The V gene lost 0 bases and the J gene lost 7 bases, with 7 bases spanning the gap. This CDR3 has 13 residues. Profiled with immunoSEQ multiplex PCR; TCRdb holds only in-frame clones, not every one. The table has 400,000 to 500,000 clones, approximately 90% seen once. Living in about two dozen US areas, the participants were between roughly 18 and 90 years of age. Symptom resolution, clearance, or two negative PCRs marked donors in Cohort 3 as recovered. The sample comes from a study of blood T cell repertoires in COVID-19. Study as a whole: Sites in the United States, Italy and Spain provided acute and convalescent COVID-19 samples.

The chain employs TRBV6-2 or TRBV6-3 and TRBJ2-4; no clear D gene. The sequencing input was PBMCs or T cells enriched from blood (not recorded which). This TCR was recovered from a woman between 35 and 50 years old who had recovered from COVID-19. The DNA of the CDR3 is TGTGCCAGCAGTTACTCGAGCACCAACATTCAGTACTTC. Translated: CASSYSSTNIQYF.